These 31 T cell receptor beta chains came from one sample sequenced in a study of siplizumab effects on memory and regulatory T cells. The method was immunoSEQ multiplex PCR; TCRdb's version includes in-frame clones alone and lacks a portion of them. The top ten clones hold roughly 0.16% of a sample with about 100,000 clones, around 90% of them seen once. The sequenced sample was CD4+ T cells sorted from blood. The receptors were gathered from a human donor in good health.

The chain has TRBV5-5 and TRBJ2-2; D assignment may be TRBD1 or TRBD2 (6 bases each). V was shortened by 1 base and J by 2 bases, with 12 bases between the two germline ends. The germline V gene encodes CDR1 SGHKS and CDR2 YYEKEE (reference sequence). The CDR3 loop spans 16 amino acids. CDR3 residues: CASSLWGAPNTGELFF. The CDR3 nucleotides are TGTGCCAGCAGCTTGTGGGGGGCCCCCAACACCGGGGAGCTGTTTTTT. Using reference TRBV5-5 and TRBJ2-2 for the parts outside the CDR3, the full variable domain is DAGVTQSPTHLIKTRGQQVTLRCSPISGHKSVSWYQQVLGQGPQFIFQYYEKEERGRGNFPDRFSARQFPNYSSELNVNALLLGDSALYLCASSLWGAPNTGELFFGEGSRLTVL.

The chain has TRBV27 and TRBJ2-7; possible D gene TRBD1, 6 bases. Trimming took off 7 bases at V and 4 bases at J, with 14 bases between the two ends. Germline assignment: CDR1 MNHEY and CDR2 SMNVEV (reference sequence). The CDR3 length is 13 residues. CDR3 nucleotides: TGTGCCAGCAATCCACAGGGTTCGTACGAGCAGTACTTC. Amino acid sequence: CASNPQGSYEQYF.

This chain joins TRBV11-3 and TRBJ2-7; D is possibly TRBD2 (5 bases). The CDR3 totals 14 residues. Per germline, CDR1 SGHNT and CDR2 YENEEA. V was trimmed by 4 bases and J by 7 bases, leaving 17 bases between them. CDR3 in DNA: TGTGCCAGCAGCTCGGACGGAGGCCCGATAGAGCAGTACTTC. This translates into CASSSDGGPIEQYF.

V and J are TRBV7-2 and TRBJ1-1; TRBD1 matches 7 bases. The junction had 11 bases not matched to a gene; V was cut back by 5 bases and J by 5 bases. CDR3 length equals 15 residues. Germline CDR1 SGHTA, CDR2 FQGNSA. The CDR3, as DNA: TGTGCCAGCAGCGTCCTGGGACAGCTTTTGACTGAAGCTTTCTTT. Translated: CASSVLGQLLTEAFF.

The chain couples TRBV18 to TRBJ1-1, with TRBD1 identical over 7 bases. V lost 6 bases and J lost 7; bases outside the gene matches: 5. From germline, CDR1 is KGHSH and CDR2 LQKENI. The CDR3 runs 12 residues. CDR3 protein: CASSPTGDEAFF. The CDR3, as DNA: TGTGCCAGCTCGCCAACAGGGGATGAAGCTTTCTTT.

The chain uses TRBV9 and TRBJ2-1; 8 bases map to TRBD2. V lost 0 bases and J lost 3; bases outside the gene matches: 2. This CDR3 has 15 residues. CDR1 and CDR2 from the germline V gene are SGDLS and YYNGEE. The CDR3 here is CASSVGAGGYNEQFF. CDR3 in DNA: TGTGCCAGCAGCGTAGGGGCGGGGGGCTACAATGAGCAGTTCTTC.

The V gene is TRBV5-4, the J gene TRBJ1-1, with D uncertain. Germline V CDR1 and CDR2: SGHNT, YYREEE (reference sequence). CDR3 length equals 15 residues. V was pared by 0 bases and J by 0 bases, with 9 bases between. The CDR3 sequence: CASSLEPVMNTEAFF. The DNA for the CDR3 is TGTGCCAGCAGCTTGGAGCCAGTTATGAACACTGAAGCTTTCTTT.

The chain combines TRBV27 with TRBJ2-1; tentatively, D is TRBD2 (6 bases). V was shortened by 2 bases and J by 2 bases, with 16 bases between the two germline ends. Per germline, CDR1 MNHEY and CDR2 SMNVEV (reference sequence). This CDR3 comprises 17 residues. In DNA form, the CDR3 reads TGTGCCAGCAGTTTAGAGCGGCGGGGAGTGACCTACAATGAGCAGTTCTTC. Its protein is CASSLERRGVTYNEQFF.

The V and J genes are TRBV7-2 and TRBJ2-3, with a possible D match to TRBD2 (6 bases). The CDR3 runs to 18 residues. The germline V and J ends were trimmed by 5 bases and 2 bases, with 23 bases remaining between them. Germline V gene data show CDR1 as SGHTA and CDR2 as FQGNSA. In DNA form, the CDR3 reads TGTGCCAGCAGCCTACGGAATCTCGGTAGCGGCTTCACAGATACGCAGTATTTT. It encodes CASSLRNLGSGFTDTQYF.

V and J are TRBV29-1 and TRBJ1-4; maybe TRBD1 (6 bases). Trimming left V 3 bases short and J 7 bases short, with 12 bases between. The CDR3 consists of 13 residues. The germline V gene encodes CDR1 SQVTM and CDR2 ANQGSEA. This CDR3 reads CSVDRGGAEKLFF. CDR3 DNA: TGCAGCGTTGATAGGGGGGGTGCTGAAAAACTGTTTTTT. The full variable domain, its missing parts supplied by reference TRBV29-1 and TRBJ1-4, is SAVISQKPSRDICQRGTSLTIQCQVDSQVTMMFWYRQQPGQSLTLIATANQGSEATYESGFVIDKFPISRPNLTFSTLTVSNMSPEDSSIYLCSVDRGGAEKLFFGSGTQLSVL.

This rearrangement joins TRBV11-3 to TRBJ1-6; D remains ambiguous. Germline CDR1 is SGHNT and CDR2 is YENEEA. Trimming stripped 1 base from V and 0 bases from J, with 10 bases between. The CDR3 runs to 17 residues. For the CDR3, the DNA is TGTGCCAGCAGCTTAGCTCTAGGCTACTCCTATAATTCACCCCTCCACTTT. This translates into CASSLALGYSYNSPLHF.

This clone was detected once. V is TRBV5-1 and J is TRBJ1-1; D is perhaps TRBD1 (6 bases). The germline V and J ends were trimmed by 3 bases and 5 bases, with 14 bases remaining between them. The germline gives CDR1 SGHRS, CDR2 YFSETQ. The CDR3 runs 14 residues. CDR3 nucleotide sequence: TGCGCCAGCAGCTCTAACAGGGAGAGGACTGAAGCTTTCTTT. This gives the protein CASSSNRERTEAFF.

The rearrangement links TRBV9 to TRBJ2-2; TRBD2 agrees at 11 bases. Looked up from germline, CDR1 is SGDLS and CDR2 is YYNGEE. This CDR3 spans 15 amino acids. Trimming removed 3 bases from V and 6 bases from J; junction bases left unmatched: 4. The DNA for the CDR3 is TGTGCCAGCAGCGATAGCGGGGGGGCCCCCGGGGAGCTGTTTTTT. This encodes CASSDSGGAPGELFF. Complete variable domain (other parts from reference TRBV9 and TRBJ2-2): DSGVTQTPKHLITATGQRVTLRCSPRSGDLSVYWYQQSLDQGLQFLIQYYNGEERAKGNILERFSAQQFPDLHSELNLSSLELGDSALYFCASSDSGGAPGELFFGEGSRLTVL.

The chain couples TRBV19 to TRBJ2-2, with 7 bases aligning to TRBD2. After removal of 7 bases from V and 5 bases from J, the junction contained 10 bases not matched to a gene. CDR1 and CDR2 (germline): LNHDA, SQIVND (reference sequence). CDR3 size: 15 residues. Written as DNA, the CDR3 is TGTGCCAGTAATGAAGCGGGGAGAAGGACCGGGGAGCTGTTTTTT. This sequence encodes CASNEAGRRTGELFF.

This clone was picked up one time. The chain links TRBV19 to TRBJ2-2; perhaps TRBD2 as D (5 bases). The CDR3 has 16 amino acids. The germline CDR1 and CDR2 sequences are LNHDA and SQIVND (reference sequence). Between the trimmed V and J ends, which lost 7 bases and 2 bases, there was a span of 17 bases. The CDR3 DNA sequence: TGTGCCAGTACCGTTGTTGGGCGGGTCAACACCGGGGAGCTGTTTTTT. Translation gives CASTVVGRVNTGELFF.

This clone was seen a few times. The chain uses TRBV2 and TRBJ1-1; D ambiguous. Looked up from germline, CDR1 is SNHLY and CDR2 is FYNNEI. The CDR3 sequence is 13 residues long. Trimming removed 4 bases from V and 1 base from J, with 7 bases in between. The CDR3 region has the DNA TGTGCCAGCAGTGTCAACCGGAACACTGAAGCTTTCTTT. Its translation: CASSVNRNTEAFF.

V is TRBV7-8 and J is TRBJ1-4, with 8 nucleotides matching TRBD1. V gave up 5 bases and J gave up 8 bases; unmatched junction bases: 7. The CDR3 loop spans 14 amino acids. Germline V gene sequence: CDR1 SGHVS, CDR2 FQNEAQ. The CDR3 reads CASSQGDRREKLFF. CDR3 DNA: TGTGCCAGCAGCCAGGGGGACAGGAGGGAAAAACTGTTTTTT.

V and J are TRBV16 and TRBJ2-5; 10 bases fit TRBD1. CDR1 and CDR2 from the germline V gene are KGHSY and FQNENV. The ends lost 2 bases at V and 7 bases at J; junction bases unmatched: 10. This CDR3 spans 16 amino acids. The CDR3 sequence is CASSQIGQGVEVTQYF. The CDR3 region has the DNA TGTGCCAGCAGCCAAATTGGACAGGGGGTGGAAGTGACCCAGTACTTC.

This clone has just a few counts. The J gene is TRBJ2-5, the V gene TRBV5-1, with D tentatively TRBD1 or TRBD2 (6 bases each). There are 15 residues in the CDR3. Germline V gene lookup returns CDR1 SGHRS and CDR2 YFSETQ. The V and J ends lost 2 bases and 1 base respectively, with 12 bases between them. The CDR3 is CASSFGRGAQETQYF. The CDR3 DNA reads TGCGCCAGCAGCTTCGGAAGGGGGGCCCAAGAGACCCAGTACTTC. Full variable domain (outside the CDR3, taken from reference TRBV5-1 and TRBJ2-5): KAGVTQTPRYLIKTRGQQVTLSCSPISGHRSVSWYQQTPGQGLQFLFEYFSETQRNKGNFPGRFSGRQFSNSRSEMNVSTLELGDSALYLCASSFGRGAQETQYFGPGTRLLVL.

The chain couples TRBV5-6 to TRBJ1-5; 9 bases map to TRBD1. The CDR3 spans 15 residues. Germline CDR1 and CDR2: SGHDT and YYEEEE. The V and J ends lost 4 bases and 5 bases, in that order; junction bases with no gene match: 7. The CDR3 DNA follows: TGTGCCAGCAGCAGATCGGGACAGGGTTATCAGCCCCAGCATTTT. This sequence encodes CASSRSGQGYQPQHF.

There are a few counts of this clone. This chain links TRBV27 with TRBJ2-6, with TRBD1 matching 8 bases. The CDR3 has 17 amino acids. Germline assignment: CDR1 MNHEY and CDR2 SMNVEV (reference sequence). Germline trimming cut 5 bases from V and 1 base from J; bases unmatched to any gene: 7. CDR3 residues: CASSPGGGKSGANVLTF. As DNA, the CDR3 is TGTGCCAGCAGTCCAGGGGGCGGGAAATCTGGGGCCAACGTCCTGACTTTC.

In DNA form, the CDR3 reads TGTGCCTGGGTGGGACCTGAGTATAATTCACCCCTCCACTTT. This gives the protein CAWVGPEYNSPLHF. The chain has TRBV30 and TRBJ1-6, with a tentative D call TRBD1 (5 bases). The CDR3 has 14 residues. CDR1 GTSNPN and CDR2 SVGIG come from the germline V gene (reference sequence). The V end lost 5 bases, the J end lost 4 bases, and 12 bases lay between the germline ends.

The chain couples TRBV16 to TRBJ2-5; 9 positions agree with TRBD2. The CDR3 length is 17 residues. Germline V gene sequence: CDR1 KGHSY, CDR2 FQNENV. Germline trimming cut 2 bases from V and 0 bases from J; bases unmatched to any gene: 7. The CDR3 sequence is CASSQPVAGVYQETQYF. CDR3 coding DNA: TGTGCCAGCAGCCAACCCGTAGCGGGGGTGTACCAAGAGACCCAGTACTTC.

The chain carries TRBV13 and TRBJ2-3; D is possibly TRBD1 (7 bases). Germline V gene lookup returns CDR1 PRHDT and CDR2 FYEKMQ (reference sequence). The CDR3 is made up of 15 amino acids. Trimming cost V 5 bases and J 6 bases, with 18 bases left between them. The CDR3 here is CASSRGQGEFDTQYF. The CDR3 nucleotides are TGTGCCAGCAGCCGGGGGCAGGGGGAGTTTGATACGCAGTATTTT. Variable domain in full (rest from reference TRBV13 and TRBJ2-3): AAGVIQSPRHLIKEKRETATLKCYPIPRHDTVYWYQQGPGQDPQFLISFYEKMQSDKGSIPDRFSAQQFSDYHSELNMSSLELGDSALYFCASSRGQGEFDTQYFGPGTRLTVL.

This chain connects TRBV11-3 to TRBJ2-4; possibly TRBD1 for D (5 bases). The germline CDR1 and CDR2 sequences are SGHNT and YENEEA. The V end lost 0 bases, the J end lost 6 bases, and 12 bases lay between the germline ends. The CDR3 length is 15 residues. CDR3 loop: CASSLDGTGGNIQYF. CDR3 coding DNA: TGTGCCAGCAGCTTAGATGGTACAGGCGGAAACATTCAGTACTTC.

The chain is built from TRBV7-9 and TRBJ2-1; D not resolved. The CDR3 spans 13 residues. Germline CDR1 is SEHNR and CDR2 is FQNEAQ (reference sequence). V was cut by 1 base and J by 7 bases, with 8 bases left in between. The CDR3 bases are TGTGCCAGCAGCTTAGAGTCGGCGAATGAGCAGTTCTTC. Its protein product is CASSLESANEQFF.

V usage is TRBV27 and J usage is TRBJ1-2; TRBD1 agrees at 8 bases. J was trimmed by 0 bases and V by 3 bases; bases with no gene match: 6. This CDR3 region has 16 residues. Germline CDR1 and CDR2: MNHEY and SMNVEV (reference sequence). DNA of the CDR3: TGTGCCAGCAGTTTTAGACAGGGGCCTTCTAACTATGGCTACACCTTC. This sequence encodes CASSFRQGPSNYGYTF.

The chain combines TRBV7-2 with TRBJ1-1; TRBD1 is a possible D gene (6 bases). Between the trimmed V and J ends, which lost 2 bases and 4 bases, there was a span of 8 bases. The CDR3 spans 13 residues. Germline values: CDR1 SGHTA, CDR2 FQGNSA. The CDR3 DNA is TGTGCCAGCAGCTTAAAGGGGGGCACTGAAGCTTTCTTT. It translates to CASSLKGGTEAFF.

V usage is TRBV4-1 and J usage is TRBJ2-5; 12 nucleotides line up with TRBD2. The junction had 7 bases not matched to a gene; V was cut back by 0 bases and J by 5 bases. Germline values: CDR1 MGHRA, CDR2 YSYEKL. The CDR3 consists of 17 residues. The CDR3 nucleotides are TGCGCCAGCAGCCAAGACCTAGCGGGGGGGCTCGGTGAGACCCAGTACTTC. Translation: CASSQDLAGGLGETQYF.

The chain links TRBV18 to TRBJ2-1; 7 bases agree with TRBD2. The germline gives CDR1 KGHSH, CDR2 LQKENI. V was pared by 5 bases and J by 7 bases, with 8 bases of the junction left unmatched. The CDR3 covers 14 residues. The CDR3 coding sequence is TGTGCCAGCTCAGTCCGGGGGGTTGTAAATGAGCAGTTCTTC. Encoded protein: CASSVRGVVNEQFF.

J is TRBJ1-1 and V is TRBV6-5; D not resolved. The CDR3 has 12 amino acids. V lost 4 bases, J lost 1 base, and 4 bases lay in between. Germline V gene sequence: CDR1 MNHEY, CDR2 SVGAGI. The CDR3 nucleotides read TGTGCCAGCAGTTCCAGGAACACTGAAGCTTTCTTT. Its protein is CASSSRNTEAFF.